The 5 T cell receptor beta chains below come from one sample, sequenced in a study of blood T cell repertoires in COVID-19. TCRdb keeps only in-frame clones here, not all; method: immunoSEQ multiplex PCR. This repertoire shows about 180,000 clones, 81% found once; its top ten account for 12%. Material: peripheral blood. The receptor set was obtained from a woman at least 80 years old with COVID-19, enrolled during active disease.

The V gene is TRBV30, the J gene TRBJ1-2; D uncertain. Germline V CDR1 and CDR2: GTSNPN, SVGIG (reference sequence). Trimming shortened V by 5 bases and J by 8 bases, and 18 bases separated the two germline ends. This CDR3 is 13 amino acids long. The CDR3 is CAWAQSGPGGYTF. The CDR3 coding sequence is TGTGCCTGGGCCCAGAGTGGACCGGGAGGCTACACCTTC.

The J gene is TRBJ2-6, the V gene TRBV5-1; a possible D gene is TRBD2 (6 bases). The germline gives CDR1 SGHRS, CDR2 YFSETQ. V was cut by 0 bases and J by 0 bases, with 16 bases left in between. The CDR3 is 19 residues long. The CDR3, as DNA: TGCGCCAGCAGCTTGGCCCTCGGCGGGATCCACTCTGGGGCCAACGTCCTGACTTTC. Translated, it gives CASSLALGGIHSGANVLTF.

CDR3 residues: CASSPRLAGVADTQYF. The CDR3 DNA is TGCGCCAGCAGCCCCCGACTAGCGGGAGTGGCAGATACGCAGTATTTT. V and J are TRBV5-1 and TRBJ2-3; 12 bases fit TRBD2. V was pared by 4 bases and J by 4 bases, with 7 bases of the junction left unmatched. Per germline, CDR1 SGHRS and CDR2 YFSETQ. The CDR3 spans 16 residues.

The chain links TRBV19 to TRBJ1-5; D possibly corresponds to TRBD1 (6 bases). The ends were cut back, 4 bases at V and 5 bases at J, with 12 bases in the middle. This CDR3 is 14 amino acids long. Germline lookup yields CDR1 LNHDA and CDR2 SQIVND (reference sequence). This chain's CDR3 is CASSKIPGDQPQHF. The CDR3 nucleotides read TGTGCCAGTAGTAAAATCCCAGGGGATCAGCCCCAGCATTTT.

This clone was counted only a few times. The gene calls are TRBV28 and TRBJ1-2; the D is unclear. Germline CDR1 and CDR2: MDHEN and SYDVKM. This CDR3 spans 14 amino acids. Trimming removed 5 bases at V and 4 bases at J, with 14 bases between. DNA of the CDR3: TGTGCCAGCAGTCCCCAGTTACCCCCCTATGGCTACACCTTC. As protein: CASSPQLPPYGYTF.